This paragraph covers one TCR beta chain sequence. Its target antigen remains unknown. No clone much larger than this one lies a single base away; base qualities are absent. This entry comes from a study of breast tumors, draining lymph nodes, adjacent tissues (dated by TCRdb to 2015 to 2016). A note on the overall study: In breast cancer patients, the study compared the TCR beta repertoires of tumor, adjacent nontumor tissue and axillary lymph nodes. In human breast cancer, the study set out to evaluate how tumor, surrounding tissue and draining lymph node repertoires relate to one another and whether T cells may move between these sites. Beyond this particular receptor, the publication reports: Rather than being directly demonstrated, the conclusion that tumor T cells originate in lymph nodes was presented as consistent with a hypothesis. Tumor T-cell repertoires showed less diversity than lymph node repertoires and more diversity than nontumor tissue repertoires, and tumor T-cell repertoires showed preferential V and J gene usage. Tumor and nontumor tissue repertoires were significantly more similar in luminal-like than in basal-like breast cancer. A scenario in which most tumor T cells derive from the lymph node and then expand within tumor tissue was judged to be consistent with the data.

TCRdb records Illumina HiSeq 2000 as the sequencer. Multiplex PCR amplification was used to generate the TCR beta chain libraries. High-throughput sequencing was used to analyze the amplified TCR beta chain products. The public reads were quality trimmed at Q25 with fastp and then assembled into clones with MiXCR by TCRdb, keeping productive beta chains. Entries that share a CDR3 protein sequence are merged under the most common genes and DNA. The sample profile shows about 150,000 distinct CDR3 sequences; roughly 33% of them were found once. About 2.5% of the sample is in the top ten clones. CDR1 and CDR2 (SEHNR, FQNEAQ) derive from the germline V gene (reference sequence). The CDR3 measures 15 amino acids from cysteine to phenylalanine. The CDR3 DNA has 45 bases and is translated from base 1. V and J are truncated by 1 base and 2 bases respectively, leaving an intervening sequence of 10 bases. Lymph node samples were obtained from the axillary draining lymph nodes of breast cancer patients.

This receptor was taken from a female donor with breast cancer. Some clones in this sample may be carry-over from other donors' samples. Input material: axillary lymph node tissue. In this chain, TRBV7-9 is recombined with TRBJ2-3; the D element could tentatively be TRBD1 or TRBD2, as 5 bases agree for each. CDR3 region: CASSLVFGTTDTQYF. The bases read TGTGCCAGCAGCTTAGTGTTCGGGACCACAGATACGCAGTATTTT.